This TCR beta chain stems from a study of shared clonotypes between healthy human individuals. Study observations and caveats: When naive CD4 clonotypes were compared across a few donors, around 5% were shared. Rarefaction indicated that sorted-subset sequencing remained incomplete although depth was large. Among the subsets, naive ones generally showed larger estimated richness than memory ones.

CD45RO negativity and positive selection for CCR7 defined naive CD8 cells, a population that excluded terminally differentiated effector memory CD45RA+ cells. With respect to this clone: The antigen remains undetermined. This may be a read error, as it is one base from a much larger clone.

Germline CDR1 reads SEHNR; CDR2 reads FQNEAQ (reference sequence). CDR3 length: 12 residues. The table came from immunoSEQ multiplex PCR; TCRdb's copy has only in-frame clones and leaves some out. The sample consists of approximately 2,200,000 clones, about 93% of them appearing once. The source material was naive CD8+ T cells from PBMCs. The receptor was derived from a man between 18 and 35 years old in good health. Some clones in this sample may be carry-over from other donors' samples. The chain combines TRBV7-9 with TRBJ2-5; unclear D gene. The J call could be wrong; TRBJ2-7 is a better fit for the DNA end. CDR3 bases: TGTGCCAGCAGCTTAGGGGTTTACGAGCAGTACTTC. Translated, it gives CASSLGVYEQYF.